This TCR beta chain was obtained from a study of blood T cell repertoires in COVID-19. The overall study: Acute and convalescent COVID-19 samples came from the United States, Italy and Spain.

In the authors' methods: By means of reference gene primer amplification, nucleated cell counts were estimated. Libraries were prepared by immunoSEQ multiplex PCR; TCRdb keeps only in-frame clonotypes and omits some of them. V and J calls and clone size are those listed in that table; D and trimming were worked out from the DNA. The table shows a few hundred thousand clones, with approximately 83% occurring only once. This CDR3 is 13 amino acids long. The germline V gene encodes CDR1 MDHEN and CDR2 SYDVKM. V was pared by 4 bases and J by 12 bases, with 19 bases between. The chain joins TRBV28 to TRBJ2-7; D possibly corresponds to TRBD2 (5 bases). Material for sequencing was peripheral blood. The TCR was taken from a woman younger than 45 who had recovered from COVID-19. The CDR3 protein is CASSSPGGHAGYF. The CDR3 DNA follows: TGTGCCAGCAGTTCACCGGGCGGTCACGCGGGGTACTTC.